The T cell receptor (beta chain) under discussion was sequenced for a study of cytomegalovirus exposure and HLA in healthy donors (TCRdb year 2017). In terms of the full investigation: An earlier analysis of some 550 of the donors reported more than 250 Gb of sequence data and 100 million to 140 million unique TCR beta sequences from about 180 million T cells. Several DR-DQ haplotypes were handled as single units for association and clustering because linkage in the cohort was strong. Genome-wide SNP genotypes for about 65% of the 666 donors were used in a later genetic analysis, which treated that subset as a discovery cohort. The T cell repertoires of roughly 660 subjects were profiled by immunosequencing and related to cytomegalovirus serostatus. Alongside the repertoire data, information on donor age, sex, ethnicity and CMV serostatus was compiled. Among over 350 genotyped donors of the cohort, an average of approximately 240,000 unique TCR beta nucleotide sequences were sequenced per donor, around 18% of them non-productive. Typing coverage varied by locus: about 629-630 donors for A, B, C, DRB1 and DQB1; roughly 560 for DQA1; over 600 for DPA1; 450 to 480 for DPB1. A later analysis re-analyzed previously published TCR beta repertoires from 666 donors and added high-resolution HLA genotyping to study TCR occurrence patterns. High-throughput TCR immunosequencing, statistical association of individual TCRs with disease status, and machine learning were combined to predict cytomegalovirus infection status. Of the roughly 400 genotyped donors, about 84% fell in the genetic ancestry cluster associated with self-reported Caucasian donors. Roughly 300 gigabases of sequencing data and approximately 85 million unique TCR sequences were included in an early release covering roughly 600 HLA-typed donors. The study aimed to test whether signatures of past pathogen exposure could be identified by cataloging public T cell receptors. An earlier analysis of about 600 of the donors used high-throughput TCR beta sequencing to judge whether each TCR beta V gene segment behaved as functional or pseudogenic. A separate validation cohort of over 95 different subjects was used in addition to the approximately 610-subject first cohort. Rather than using new phenotypic data, the later analysis identified candidate immune exposures from TCR beta sequences and from how often those sequences occurred across donors. All discovery cohort repertoires had been generated using a single sequencing platform. Both class I and class II loci were covered by HLA typing, at four-digit resolution.

Libraries were constructed by the immunoSEQ multiplex PCR assay. For the multiplex PCR, a mixture combining 60 forward primers for TCR Vbeta segments and 13 reverse primers for TCR Jbeta segments was used. The CDR3 region of rearranged TCR beta genes was amplified from genomic DNA with a multiplex PCR assay. The Illumina HiSeq System was used to sequence the amplified TCR beta libraries as 87-base-pair reads. As for how the authors treated the data: Across the 700 or so repertoires, a later analysis counted roughly 77 million unique TCR beta chains, some 11 million of which were shared by at least two donors. A nearest-neighbor algorithm error-corrected the raw reads and collapsed the reads into unique sequences, merging closely related sequences to remove PCR and sequencing errors. CDR3 sequences were aligned to IMGT reference sequences to assign V, D and J gene segments. For a sequence to be retained, a match of at least six nucleotides to both a V gene segment and a J gene segment was required. A rearrangement was called productive if the CDR3 had no stop codons and remained in frame with V and J, and every other rearrangement was called non-productive. Following IMGT convention, CDR3 was defined as the stretch from the second conserved V-encoded cysteine up to the conserved J-encoded phenylalanine. The earlier analysis of 587 of the donors excluded sequences that lacked an unambiguous match to a single V gene segment. An earlier analysis of a few hundred of the donors classified V segments as functional when productive rearrangements were above 56.7% and as segregating when the standard deviation between donors was above 5%. A statistical classification framework was built for diagnosing cytomegalovirus status from the catalog of TCR beta chain sequences. V and J gene assignment, in a later analysis, came from comparing TCR nucleotide sequences with IMGT/GENE-DB human TR gene sequences. In a later analysis, CDR3 sequences and most-parsimonious VDJ recombination scenarios were assigned using the TCRdist pipeline. In a later analysis, each TCR beta chain was defined by its CDR3 amino acid sequence together with its V-gene family, and reads lacking a unique V-gene family were excluded. As a way to deal with suspected cross-contamination and a sequencing artifact, a later analysis dropped more than 500 nucleotide sequences that were highly shared and had low generation probability. In a later analysis, a clonal expansion index for each public chain was calculated from normalized within-repertoire ranks of inferred template counts. A later analysis computed generation probabilities with a VDJ recombination model fitted to out-of-frame rearrangements, and checked the results against IGoR. In a later analysis, hypergeometric tests were used to score TCR-TCR, TCR-HLA and TCR-CMV co-occurrence, with a repertoire-size bias correction applied to TCR pairs. To estimate false discovery rates, a later analysis permuted the HLA or CMV assignments 20 times. A later analysis grouped co-occurring TCRs with DBSCAN, adding TCRdist sequence similarity when clustering within HLA-allele-positive subsets. Repertoires with fewer than 30,000 or more than 120,000 public chains were left out of co-occurrence clustering, as were a handful of repertoires with anomalous nucleotide sharing. This immuneACCESS table, as held by TCRdb, lists in-frame sequences with V and J called but not all clones. Of the missing ones, under half trace to an unresolved V gene in checked studies; the others have no known cause. Clone size and V and J calls were adopted from that table, with D and trimming inferred from the DNA. The sample profile shows some 150,000 clones; roughly 84% of them were found once. The top ten hold around 1.5% of the sample.

The study at large found these results: While some public TCRs were present in many individuals, most TCR sequences turned up only very rarely across donors. Because HLA typing was unavailable for some donors at each locus, only the typed subset was used in association tests. The classifier was reported to diagnose cytomegalovirus status with high specificity and sensitivity in both the original and validation cohorts. Correlated functional status among segregating V segments might be attributable to linkage disequilibrium, but an unknown experimental factor could not be ruled out. Strong co-occurrence of HLA alleles, especially DR and DQ, made assigning TCR associations to individual alleles difficult. In vitro tests confirmed that a few of the cytomegalovirus-associated TCR beta chains recognize cytomegalovirus antigens. According to the authors, the approach could potentially be generalized to other disease states and immunological phenotypes. A later analysis reported that several top co-occurrence clusters appeared linked to parvovirus B19, influenza, CMV and Epstein-Barr virus. CMV serostatus was the only immune exposure information available for the cohort. Roughly uniform sequencing depth across donors was assumed in presence/absence analyses, although this assumption may not hold. In a later genetic analysis, fewer N-insertions in productive TCRs were reported among donors in an Asian-associated ancestry cluster than the approximately 630-donor mean. A further reported finding was that TCR beta sequences accurately predicted the HLA-A and HLA-B alleles for most subjects in the first cohort. At a false discovery rate of 0.05, a later analysis linked under 20,000 TCR beta sequences to specific HLA alleles. Most CMV-associated TCR beta chains appeared to be HLA-restricted in a later analysis, and the HLA associations seemed to be driven largely by CMV exposure. The study gave a list of 150 to 200 TCR beta chains associated with cytomegalovirus. In this cohort, only TCR beta chains were sequenced, and detectable features were limited by the absence of alpha or paired-chain data. In a later analysis, TCR association rates were found to vary across HLA loci, with the most associated TCRs seen for DRB1 alleles and the fewest for HLA-C alleles. Broadly in line with IMGT annotations, most TCR beta V segments showed up in productive rearrangements about 90% or about 30% of the time in an earlier analysis of 587 of the donors. The earlier analysis of approximately 560 of the donors excluded roughly 17 rarely observed V segments, including chromosome 9 orphons, because counts were too low. A group of highly shared sequence variants was considered likely to be a technical artifact of the sequencing pipeline. A later genetic analysis associated a missense DCLRE1C variant with V-gene and J-gene trimming of TCR beta chains, and an independent cohort replicated the association. In a later analysis, HLA-associated TCR beta chains showed more clonal expansion and lower generation probabilities than non-associated chains that were equally common. Some IMGT-functional V segments, including TRBV6-2 and TRBV6-3, could not be told apart with the 87-base-pair reads, so those segments were excluded.

Concerning this clone itself: Its specific antigen is unknown. Base qualities are not recorded, but no much larger clone differs from it by a single base.

The cohort comprised 670 or so healthy bone marrow donors. At the time of sampling, all cohort members were nominally healthy, though unrecorded immune exposures were likely present. The donor tested CMV seronegative and was one of the 352 seronegative cohort members. Every donor gave a peripheral blood sample, and the peripheral blood mononuclear cells from that sample were used for TCR beta sequencing. The Qiagen DNeasy Blood Extraction Kit was used to extract genomic DNA from the blood cell samples. In the germline V gene, CDR1 corresponds to MNHEY and CDR2 to SVGAGI. V loses 3 bases of germline sequence and J loses 2 bases, and the interval between the two ends is 11 bases. The CDR3 measures 14 amino acids from cysteine to phenylalanine. Of the read, only the CDR3 DNA is kept; its 42 bases are in frame from base 1.

The sequence was collected from a male donor in good health and CMV-seronegative. In this chain, TRBV6-5 is recombined with TRBJ2-7; TRBD2 is a possible D gene, resting on 6 matching bases. The sample taken for sequencing was PBMCs. The CDR3 protein: CASSYRGRPYEQYF. The nucleotide sequence reads as follows: TGTGCCAGCAGTTATCGGGGGAGACCCTACGAGCAGTACTTC.